A single sample is the source of the 26 T cell receptor beta chains below, sequenced in a study of T cell clonality in common variable immunodeficiency. Using immunoSEQ multiplex PCR, the repertoire was profiled, and TCRdb retains in-frame clones only, with some absent. Observed in the sample are fewer than 70,000 clones, none of them singletons. Sequenced: peripheral blood mononuclear cells. The receptors originated from a person aged 18 to 70 in good health.

This clone was picked up a small number of times. Read coverage stops 3 residues before the CDR3 terminus; the germline J gene supplies the remainder. This chain joins TRBV5-4 and TRBJ2-1; TRBD2 agrees at 9 bases. Germline CDR1 SGHNT, CDR2 YYREEE (reference sequence). Germline trimming cut 5 bases from V and 7 bases from J; bases unmatched to any gene: 10. The CDR3 totals 15 residues. CDR3 bases read: TGTGCCAGCAGTTCTAGCGGGGTGGGCCTAAATGAG. Protein sequence: CASSSSGVGLNE. The whole CDR3 reads CASSSSGVGLNEQFF.

This clone was counted ten times or more. From the germline J gene comes the end of the CDR3, since the read stops 3 residues before it. The V gene is TRBV29-1, the J gene TRBJ2-5; TRBD1 agrees at 11 bases. From germline, CDR1 is SQVTM and CDR2 ANQGSEA. This CDR3 spans 12 amino acids. CDR3 in amino acids: CGADRGRETQYF. The CDR3 DNA, read in part, is TGCGGCGCGGACAGGGGGCGAGAGACC. Drawing the rest from reference TRBV29-1 and TRBJ2-5, the complete variable domain is SAVISQKPSRDICQRGTSLTIQCQVDSQVTMMFWYRQQPGQSLTLIATANQGSEATYESGFVIDKFPISRPNLTFSTLTVSNMSPEDSSIYLCGADRGRETQYFGPGTRLLVL.

There are many counts of this clone. The read gets to within 3 residues of the CDR3 end, and the germline J gene fills in the rest. Other nucleotide sequences from this sample produce the same CDR3. V and J are TRBV6-1 and TRBJ2-3; 12 nucleotides match TRBD2. The V and J ends lost 2 bases and 4 bases, in that order; junction bases with no gene match: 1. The CDR3 totals 15 residues. The germline gives CDR1 MNHNS, CDR2 SASEGT. The CDR3 protein is CASSELAGGPDTQYF. The sequenced part of the CDR3 DNA is TGTGCCAGCAGTGAACTAGCGGGAGGGCCAGATACG.

Concerning this clone itself: Germline and junction disagree at one end, which may indicate a read error. The read halts 3 residues ahead of the CDR3 end, with the missing end drawn from the germline J gene. The rearrangement joins TRBV19 to TRBJ1-4; D gene ambiguous. Germline-derived CDR1 and CDR2 are LNHDA and SQIVND (reference sequence). This CDR3 spans 14 amino acids. The sequenced CDR3 bases are TGTGCCAGTAGTAGGCAGGCAACTAGTGAAAAA. It codes for CASSRQATSEK. The CDR3 as a whole reads CASSRQATSEKLFF.

This clone showed up many times. The CDR3 end falls 3 residues outside the read, so it is completed with the germline J gene. The V and J genes are TRBV29-1 and TRBJ2-7; 8 bases match TRBD1. The CDR3 contains 13 residues. Losses at the gene ends were 4 bases for V and 6 bases for J; bases not matched to a gene: 8. Germline V gene sequence: CDR1 SQVTM, CDR2 ANQGSEA. The CDR3 here is CSVVWTGYREQYF. The covered CDR3 bases are TGCAGCGTTGTGTGGACAGGGTATCGCGAG.

This clone has a count of ten or more. The read gets to within 3 residues of the CDR3 end, and the germline J gene fills in the rest. This rearrangement joins TRBV4-1 to TRBJ2-5, with 14 nucleotides matching TRBD2. CDR1 MGHRA and CDR2 YSYEKL come from the germline V gene. Losses at the gene ends were 3 bases for V and 3 bases for J; bases not matched to a gene: 3. There are 16 residues in the CDR3. The CDR3 spells CASSHSGLAGEETQYF. The sequenced CDR3 bases are TGCGCCAGCAGCCACTCGGGACTAGCGGGAGAAGAGACC.

Ten or more counts support this clone. The read gets to within 3 residues of the CDR3 end, and the germline J gene fills in the rest. The chain has TRBV30 and TRBJ1-5; perhaps TRBD1 as D (5 bases). Trimming left V 2 bases short and J 5 bases short, with 10 bases between. The CDR3 spans 13 residues. The germline CDR1 and CDR2 sequences are GTSNPN and SVGIG (reference sequence). Partial CDR3 DNA: TGTGCCTGGAGTCCGACAGACGATCAGCCC. Amino acids: CAWSPTDDQP. The whole CDR3 protein is CAWSPTDDQPQHF.

This clone was observed at least ten times. The read is 3 residues too short to cover the CDR3 end, so that end is filled in from the germline J gene. The chain combines TRBV14 with TRBJ2-1; 8 nucleotides align to TRBD1. There are 16 residues in the CDR3. Germline CDR1 reads SGHDN; CDR2 reads FVKESK. V lost 0 bases and J lost 5; bases outside the gene matches: 6. The CDR3 DNA, read in part, is TGTGCCAGCAGCCAAGATCCCGGACAGGGTAACAATGAG. Its translation is CASSQDPGQGNNE. The whole CDR3 reads CASSQDPGQGNNEQFF.

This clone was seen a few times. The read ends 3 residues early relative to the CDR3; the germline J gene fills the gap. The genes are TRBV7-2 and TRBJ1-3; tentative D call: TRBD1 (5 bases). Germline CDR1 reads SGHTA; CDR2 reads FQGNSA. The V gene lost 1 base and the J gene lost 4 bases, with 11 bases spanning the gap. The CDR3 loop spans 15 amino acids. The CDR3 DNA, read in part, is TGTGCCAGCAGCTTAGTAATAGGGGTCGGAAACACC. This sequence encodes CASSLVIGVGNT. Given in full, the CDR3 is CASSLVIGVGNTIYF. Using reference TRBV7-2 and TRBJ1-3 for the parts outside the CDR3, the full variable domain is GAGVSQSPSNKVTEKGKDVELRCDPISGHTALYWYRQSLGQGLEFLIYFQGNSAPDKSGLPSDRFSAERTGGSVSTLTIQRTQQEDSAVYLCASSLVIGVGNTIYFGEGSWLTVV.

This clone was seen repeatedly, ten times or more. Read data end 3 residues before the CDR3 end; the end is taken from the germline J gene. The gene calls are TRBV19 and TRBJ2-6; a possible D gene is TRBD2 (5 bases). V lost 7 bases to trimming and J lost 0 bases, with 10 bases between them. Germline CDR1 LNHDA, CDR2 SQIVND (reference sequence). CDR3 length equals 15 residues. Here the CDR3 reads CASTGVYSGANVLTF. The part of the CDR3 DNA that was read is TGTGCCAGTACCGGGGTCTACTCTGGGGCCAACGTC.

This clone was detected many times. With the read ending 3 residues before the CDR3 end, the germline J gene is used to fill in that end. The V gene is TRBV4-1, the J gene TRBJ2-5, with D maybe TRBD1 (7 bases). This CDR3 spans 16 amino acids. V gave up 3 bases and J gave up 2 bases, with 16 bases separating them. CDR1 MGHRA and CDR2 YSYEKL come from the germline V gene. The CDR3 here is CASSQAAGQSQETQYF. The covered CDR3 bases are TGCGCCAGCAGCCAGGCGGCGGGACAGTCACAAGAGACC.

This clone has at least ten counts. Read coverage stops 3 residues before the CDR3 terminus; the germline J gene supplies the remainder. The V call is TRBV7-9, the J call TRBJ2-1, with a weak D call TRBD2 (7 bases). CDR1 and CDR2 from the germline V gene are SEHNR and FQNEAQ (reference sequence). V was pared by 5 bases and J by 0 bases, with 11 bases between. CDR3 length: 15 residues. CDR3 DNA (partial): TGTGCCAGCAGCCCCGGGGGGCACTCCTACAATGAG. Translated: CASSPGGHSYNE. The CDR3 in its entirety is CASSPGGHSYNEQFF.

This clone was seen many times. With the read ending 3 residues before the CDR3 end, the germline J gene is used to fill in that end. The V and J genes are TRBV29-1 and TRBJ1-1; the D is unclear. CDR3 size: 17 residues. The V and J ends lost 1 base and 1 base respectively, with 19 bases between them. CDR1 and CDR2 from the germline V gene are SQVTM and ANQGSEA. The chain's CDR3 is CSVEVVEVKEGNTEAFF. The CDR3 bases that were read are TGCAGCGTTGAAGTGGTTGAGGTGAAGGAGGGGAACACTGAA.

Regarding this clone: The sequence runs out 3 residues before the end of the CDR3; the remainder is reconstructed from the germline J gene. The chain couples TRBV5-1 to TRBJ2-1; maybe TRBD1 (6 bases). In germline, CDR1 is SGHRS, CDR2 YFSETQ. V lost 4 bases and J 3 bases, leaving 11 bases between the germline ends. There are 14 residues in the CDR3. The covered CDR3 bases are TGCGCCAGCAGCCCCGGACAGAACTACAATGAG. Protein sequence: CASSPGQNYNE. The entire CDR3 protein reads CASSPGQNYNEQFF.

This clone was observed at least ten times. The CDR3 DNA, read in part, is TGTGCCAGTAGTCTACAGGCCTCGAGAGAGACC. This encodes CASSLQASRET. The full CDR3 reads CASSLQASRETQYF. V is TRBV19 and J is TRBJ2-5; possible D gene TRBD1, 5 bases. The read ends 3 residues before the CDR3 terminus; that terminus is restored from the germline J gene. Per germline, CDR1 LNHDA and CDR2 SQIVND (reference sequence). The V end lost 5 bases, the J end lost 4 bases, and 14 bases lay between the germline ends. This CDR3 region has 14 residues. The variable domain in full, with the rest retrieved from reference TRBV19 and TRBJ2-5, is DGGITQSPKYLFRKEGQNVTLSCEQNLNHDAMYWYRQDPGQGLRLIYYSQIVNDFQKGDIAEGYSVSREKKESFPLTVTSAQKNPTAFYLCASSLQASRETQYFGPGTRLLVL.

This clone has a count of ten or more. The CDR3 end is not reached by the read, which stops 3 residues before it; the germline J gene fills it in. The rearrangement uses TRBV7-3 and TRBJ2-1; D gene uncertain. The V end lost 5 bases, the J end lost 6 bases, and 8 bases lay between the germline ends. The CDR3 consists of 12 residues. Germline loops: CDR1 SGHTA, CDR2 FQGTGA. CDR3 bases read: TGTGCCAGCAGCGGATCGGGCAATGAG. This encodes CASSGSGNE. The entire CDR3 protein is CASSGSGNEQFF.

The sample holds many counts of this clone. Incomplete CDR3 DNA: TGTGCCAGCAGCCTCAGACTAGCGGGAGCCTACGAG. Translation gives CASSLRLAGAYE. The full CDR3 protein reads CASSLRLAGAYEQYF. This rearrangement joins TRBV7-2 to TRBJ2-7; 12 nucleotides line up with TRBD2. The read finishes 3 residues shy of the CDR3 end, and the germline J gene is used to complete it. The CDR3 spans 15 residues. Germline CDR1 is SGHTA and CDR2 is FQGNSA. The ends lost 5 bases at V and 2 bases at J; junction bases unmatched: 4.

The table lists this clone with many counts. The read finishes 3 residues shy of the CDR3 end, and the germline J gene is used to complete it. The sample holds other DNA sequences that translate to the same CDR3. This chain links TRBV5-1 with TRBJ1-2; 10 nucleotides align to TRBD1. The germline CDR1 and CDR2 sequences are SGHRS and YFSETQ. The CDR3 has 15 amino acids. V dropped 4 bases and J dropped 0; count of bases not matched to a gene: 3. CDR3 region: CASSSGQGANYGYTF. The part of the CDR3 DNA that was read is TGCGCCAGCAGCAGTGGACAGGGGGCTAACTATGGC.

The table lists this clone with many counts. The CDR3 is CATETGLGGETQYF. The sequenced part of the CDR3 DNA is TGTGCCACCGAAACGGGACTCGGAGGTGAGACC. The chain carries TRBV10-3 and TRBJ2-5, with D possibly matching TRBD2 (6 bases). The CDR3 end falls 3 residues outside the read, so it is completed with the germline J gene. Per the germline V gene, CDR1 is ENHRY and CDR2 is SYGVKD. Trimming cost V 10 bases and J 5 bases, with 20 bases left between them. This CDR3 is built from 14 residues.

In this sample, this clone turned up many times. The read halts 3 residues ahead of the CDR3 end, with the missing end drawn from the germline J gene. The chain recombines TRBV5-1 with TRBJ2-5; 12 positions agree with TRBD2. Trimming removed 4 bases from V and 5 bases from J; junction bases left unmatched: 6. The CDR3 runs 15 residues. CDR1 is SGHRS, CDR2 YFSETQ, per germline. The covered CDR3 bases are TGCGCCAGCAGCCCCCGACTAGCGGGAGTTGAGACC. Translation: CASSPRLAGVET. Given in full, the CDR3 is CASSPRLAGVETQYF.

This clone has ten or more counts. The read terminates 3 residues before the CDR3 end, so the remaining end is supplied by the germline J gene. V usage is TRBV6-2 or TRBV6-3 and J usage is TRBJ2-7, with 7 bases fitting TRBD1. V was pared by 10 bases and J by 4 bases, with 13 bases of the junction left unmatched. Looked up from germline, CDR1 is MNHEY and CDR2 is SVGEGT. The CDR3 is made up of 14 amino acids. CDR3 bases read: TGTGCCACTCGCCTCAAGGACAGGCTATACGAG. Residues: CATRLKDRLYE. The CDR3 reads in full as CATRLKDRLYEQYF.

This clone was recorded at least ten times. The read halts 3 residues ahead of the CDR3 end, with the missing end drawn from the germline J gene. V is TRBV5-1 and J is TRBJ1-3; 8 bases agree with TRBD1. This CDR3 region has 15 residues. V was pared by 5 bases and J by 0 bases, with 4 bases of the junction left unmatched. The germline CDR1 and CDR2 sequences are SGHRS and YFSETQ. CDR3 bases read: TGCGCCAGCAGTCCCACAGGGGGCTCTGGAAACACC. It codes for CASSPTGGSGNT. The full CDR3 protein is CASSPTGGSGNTIYF.

At least ten counts were recorded for this clone. The missing CDR3 end, 3 residues past where the read stops, is filled in from the germline J gene. V usage is TRBV5-1 and J usage is TRBJ2-1, with D possibly being TRBD2 (5 bases). Trimming left V 2 bases short and J 4 bases short, with 13 bases between. The CDR3 loop spans 15 amino acids. Looked up from germline, CDR1 is SGHRS and CDR2 is YFSETQ. The CDR3 bases that were read are TGCGCCAGCAGCTTTGACGCGGGTGGGTACAATGAG. Protein product: CASSFDAGGYNE. The full-length CDR3 reads as CASSFDAGGYNEQFF.

The sample holds a few counts of this clone. The read ends 3 residues shy of where the CDR3 ends; the end is completed using the germline J gene. This chain uses TRBV7-2 with TRBJ1-1; perhaps TRBD1 as D (6 bases). V was trimmed by 5 bases and J by 1 base, leaving 14 bases between them. CDR3 length equals 15 residues. Germline V gives CDR1 SGHTA, CDR2 FQGNSA. CDR3 bases read: TGTGCCAGCAGCACCCACAGGGTAGCGAACACTGAA. Encoded protein: CASSTHRVANTE. The CDR3 reads in full as CASSTHRVANTEAFF. The full variable domain, rest sourced from reference TRBV7-2 and TRBJ1-1, is GAGVSQSPSNKVTEKGKDVELRCDPISGHTALYWYRQSLGQGLEFLIYFQGNSAPDKSGLPSDRFSAERTGGSVSTLTIQRTQQEDSAVYLCASSTHRVANTEAFFGQGTRLTVV.

This clone has ten or more counts. The CDR3 DNA, read in part, is TGCAGTGCTGCGGACATGTTTCAGCCC. This gives the protein CSAADMFQP. The whole CDR3 protein reads CSAADMFQPQHF. The chain recombines TRBV20-1 with TRBJ1-5; maybe TRBD1 (5 bases). The read comes to an end 3 residues before the CDR3 does, leaving the germline J gene to fill in the end. This CDR3 spans 12 amino acids. The V gene lost 5 bases and the J gene lost 6 bases, with 11 bases spanning the gap. Germline CDR1 reads DFQATT; CDR2 reads SNEGSKA (reference sequence).

This clone was observed at least ten times. CDR3 sequence: CASSLLAGETQYF. The CDR3 bases that were read are TGTGCCAGCAGCCTACTAGCGGGAGAGACC. The chain carries TRBV7-9 and TRBJ2-5, with 9 bases aligning to TRBD2. The read terminates 3 residues before the CDR3 end, so the remaining end is supplied by the germline J gene. Germline lookup yields CDR1 SEHNR and CDR2 FQNEAQ (reference sequence). This CDR3 spans 13 amino acids. V dropped 5 bases and J dropped 4; count of bases not matched to a gene: 2.